The entry that follows covers one T cell receptor (beta chain) sequence. The extraction recovered at least 5.5 micrograms of total RNA per sample. The V and J ends lost 2 bases and 9 bases respectively, with 14 bases between them. Germline V gene lookup returns CDR1 LGHDT and CDR2 YNNKEL (reference sequence). This CDR3 spans 15 amino acids. Combining a sample-barcoded 5' primer with a J-beta primer mix, a second PCR ran for roughly 6 to 12 cycles. The yield of each sample was at least 2.5 million CDR3-containing paired-end reads. MiXCR, applied by TCRdb to the 5' RACE reads, yields one record per CDR3 protein. The table records hundreds of thousands of distinct CDR3 sequences, around 43% of them present only once. This entry comes from a study of blood T cells in healthy people across ages.

Sequenced sample: blood. This chain links TRBV3-1 with TRBJ1-6, with a possible D match to TRBD1 (6 bases). This TCR was sampled from a man aged 60 to 69 in good health. CDR3 amino acids: CASSQTRDTGSPLHF. CDR3 bases: TGTGCCAGCAGCCAAACTCGGGACACCGGTTCACCCCTCCACTTT.